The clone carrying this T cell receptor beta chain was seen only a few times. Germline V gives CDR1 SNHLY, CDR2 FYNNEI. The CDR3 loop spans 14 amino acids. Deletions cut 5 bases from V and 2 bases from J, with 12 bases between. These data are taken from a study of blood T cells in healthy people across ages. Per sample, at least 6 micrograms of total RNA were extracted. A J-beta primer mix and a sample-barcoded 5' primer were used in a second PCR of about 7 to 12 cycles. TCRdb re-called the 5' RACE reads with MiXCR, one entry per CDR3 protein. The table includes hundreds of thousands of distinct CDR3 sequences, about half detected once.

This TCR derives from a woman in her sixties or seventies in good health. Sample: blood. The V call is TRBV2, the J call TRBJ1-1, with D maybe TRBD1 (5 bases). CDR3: CASSQDSLNTEAFF. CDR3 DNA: TGTGCCAGCAGTCAAGACAGCTTAAACACTGAAGCTTTCTTT.